One T cell receptor beta chain is described in this entry. Its antigen is unidentified. This specimen belongs to a study of T cell clones after liver transplantation. Across the whole study: At least one year of complete immunosuppression withdrawal without enzymes over twice normal defined tolerance. Study-level results: Donor-reactive sequences fell more than third party-reactive ones, suggesting partial deletion. Post-transplant, graft-donor-reactive CD4 TCRbeta sequences in blood dropped significantly in most of the 8 subjects.

TCRdb keeps only in-frame clones here, not all; method: immunoSEQ multiplex PCR. The top ten hold about 2.8% of the sample, which has 45,000 to 60,000 clones, less than 85% seen once. V was shortened by 5 bases and J by 0 bases, with 10 bases between the two germline ends. This CDR3 has 14 residues. CDR1 is SGHRS, CDR2 YFSETQ, per germline. The sequencing used CD4+ T cells from blood, collected at the approximately 15-month timepoint. The chain uses TRBV5-1 and TRBJ2-3, with TRBD2 as a possible D gene (7 bases). The receptor was derived from a human patient who received a liver transplant. Some T cells may be transferred from the graft donor. CDR3 loop: CASRGGGSTDTQYF. The DNA for the CDR3 is TGCGCCAGCAGAGGCGGGGGCAGCACAGATACGCAGTATTTT.